A selection of T cell receptor beta chains follows, all from one sample in a study of CD8 T cell repertoires and HIV-1 epitope variants. Their target antigens are unknown. Generated by immunoSEQ multiplex PCR, the TCRdb table keeps only in-frame clones and is missing some. The table lists 6,000 to 8,000 clones, more than 55% of them singletons. Sequencing was carried out using cultured CD8+ T cells derived from PBMCs. The origin of the receptors is a male donor with HIV. Both conserved end residues are part of each CDR3. The D gene is left open where the match is weak. Size is omitted from some rows. Given values are once, few, many or a class for expanded clones.

.	TRBV5-1	TRBJ1-4	.	TGCGCCAGCTCCCCGCTACGGGCTGAAAAACTGTTTTTT	CASSPLRAEKLFF
once	TRBV13	TRBJ2-1	.	TGTGCCAGCAGCTTAGGCCGGGTCTGGGGGGAGCAGTTCTTC	CASSLGRVWGEQFF
.	TRBV6-6	TRBJ2-3	TRBD2	TGTGCCAGCAGCTACGGACTAGCGGGGGGCACAGATACGCAGTATTTT	CASSYGLAGGTDTQYF
.	TRBV19	TRBJ2-1	.	TGTGCCAGTAGTATAGACACAGGGAATGAGCAGTTCTTC	CASSIDTGNEQFF
.	TRBV7-2	TRBJ2-7	TRBD2	TGTGCCAGCAGCTTATCACTAGCGGGGGATATTTCCTACGAGCAGTACTTC	CASSLSLAGDISYEQYF
.	TRBV7-3	TRBJ2-2	.	TGTGCCAGCAGCTTAAAGCCGGCGGGAGGGGAGCTGTTTTTT	CASSLKPAGGELFF
.	TRBV7-8	TRBJ1-1	.	TGTGCCAGCAGCTTCTCAGGACAGACGAACACTGAAGCTTTCTTT	CASSFSGQTNTEAFF
few	TRBV19	TRBJ1-5	.	TGTGCCAGTAGTATTATGGGCACTCCCCGGCCCAATCAGCCCCAGCATTTT	CASSIMGTPRPNQPQHF
few	TRBV27	TRBJ2-1	TRBD2	TGTGCCAGCAGTTTAGCCAGCGGGGGGGCCGTTGAGCAGTTCTTC	CASSLASGGAVEQFF
.	TRBV5-4	TRBJ1-3	.	TGTGCCAGCAGCTTGTACGGGGCCCTTGGTGGAAACACCATATATTTT	CASSLYGALGGNTIYF
.	TRBV2	TRBJ2-5	TRBD1	TGTGCCAGCAATCTACCGGGGACAGCTAACCAAGAGACCCAGTACTTC	CASNLPGTANQETQYF
.	TRBV6-5	TRBJ2-7	TRBD2	TGTGCCAGCAGACCCGGGACTAGCGACTACGAGCAGTACTTC	CASRPGTSDYEQYF
.	TRBV19	TRBJ1-1	.	TGTGCCAGTAGTCAGACGGGGGTGCCTGCGGCTGAAGCTTTCTTT	CASSQTGVPAAEAFF
few	TRBV30	TRBJ1-3	.	TGTGCCTGGAGTGTAGACGGAGGGCCTGGAAACACCATATATTTT	CAWSVDGGPGNTIYF
.	TRBV27	TRBJ2-1	.	TGTGCCAGCAGTTTCCTACAGGGAAACAATGAGCAGTTCTTC	CASSFLQGNNEQFF
.	TRBV6-1	TRBJ2-1	.	TGTGCCAGCAGGGCCGACAATGAGCAGTTCTTC	CASRADNEQFF
.	TRBV19	TRBJ2-2	.	TGTGCCAGTAGTATATCGGGGGCCGACACCGGGGAGCTGTTTTTT	CASSISGADTGELFF
once	TRBV6-5	TRBJ2-7	TRBD2	TGTGCCAGCAGTTACTCCTCCCCAGCGGGGTCCTACGAGCAGTACTTC	CASSYSSPAGSYEQYF
.	TRBV6-5	TRBJ2-2	TRBD2	TGTGCCAGCAGATTCCAGACGGGAGGTGCCGGGGAGCTGTTTTTT	CASRFQTGGAGELFF
.	TRBV6-4	TRBJ2-7	TRBD1	TGTGCCAGCAGTGACTGGGGACAGGGGACATACGAGCAGTACTTC	CASSDWGQGTYEQYF
.	TRBV19	TRBJ1-2	.	TGTGCCAGTAGTATAGAGGGGTGGAATGGCTACACCTTC	CASSIEGWNGYTF
.	TRBV2	TRBJ1-2	TRBD1	TGTGCCAGCAGTGGAGACAGGGCGACTAACTATGGCTACACCTTC	CASSGDRATNYGYTF
.	TRBV25-1	TRBJ2-5	.	TGTGCCAGCAGTGAATGGGGGACTTTTCCGGGAGAGACCCAGTACTTC	CASSEWGTFPGETQYF
.	TRBV28	TRBJ1-1	.	TGTGCCAGCAGTTTAGGCCCCAGGGGCACTGAAGCTTTCTTT	CASSLGPRGTEAFF
.	TRBV2	TRBJ2-7	.	TGTGCCATCCTCAATCCCGGGTCGTCCTACGAGCAGTACTTC	CAILNPGSSYEQYF
once	TRBV28	TRBJ1-3	.	TGTGCCAGTTCCCCCGCTGACAGGTACTCTGGAAACACCATATATTTT	CASSPADRYSGNTIYF
.	TRBV28	TRBJ1-5	TRBD1	TGTGCCAGCAGTGCCGAACAGGGGGCTTTAAATCAGCCCCAGCATTTT	CASSAEQGALNQPQHF
.	TRBV19	TRBJ2-1	.	TGTGCCAGTGCAACCACTGACTACAATGAGCAGTTCTTC	CASATTDYNEQFF
.	TRBV7-8	TRBJ1-3	.	TGTGCCAGCAGCGACCCCGGGGGTAGCGTAGGAAACACCATATATTTT	CASSDPGGSVGNTIYF
.	TRBV27	TRBJ2-1	TRBD1	TGTGCCAGCAGTCAACAGGGGTGGTTTGATGAGCAGTTCTTC	CASSQQGWFDEQFF